These 20 T cell receptor beta chains originate from one sample sequenced in a study of OX40 agonist ivuxolimab in advanced cancers. The assay was immunoSEQ multiplex PCR, and TCRdb's table has in-frame clones only and misses some. The repertoire holds 78,000 or so clones, approximately 86% seen once, with over 0.65% in the top ten. The input for sequencing was CD4+ or CD8+ T cells sorted from blood, taken in a trial of the OX40 agonist ivuxolimab. The receptors shown here come from an adult with an advanced solid tumor such as melanoma, head and neck, liver or kidney cancer.

The chain links TRBV23-1 to TRBJ2-7; D gene uncertain. TRBV23-1 is an ORF, with its function uncertain. V shed 1 base and J shed 0 bases, with 10 bases lying between them. This CDR3 contains 15 residues. This chain's CDR3 is CASSQCPGISYEQYF. DNA for the CDR3: TGCGCCAGCAGTCAATGTCCAGGTATCTCCTACGAGCAGTACTTC.

This clone has a single count. The chain uses TRBV30 and TRBJ2-6, with 7 bases lining up with TRBD2. Germline CDR1 is GTSNPN and CDR2 is SVGIG (reference sequence). With V trimmed by 2 bases and J by 3 bases, 4 bases remained unmatched. This CDR3 comprises 15 residues. This chain's CDR3 is CAWSHRGVGANVLTF. The CDR3 DNA reads TGTGCCTGGAGTCACCGGGGGGTTGGGGCCAACGTCCTGACTTTC.

The rearrangement links TRBV7-2 to TRBJ1-5; D is ambiguous. This CDR3 has 16 amino acids. Germline CDR1 and CDR2: SGHTA and FQGNSA. V shed 5 bases and J shed 6 bases, with 20 bases lying between them. The CDR3 nucleotides are TGTGCCAGCAGCAAAAGAACGCCCCAGCGAGGTCAGCCCCAGCATTTT. Encoded protein: CASSKRTPQRGQPQHF.

V and J are TRBV28 and TRBJ2-7; 10 bases are shared with TRBD1. The junction had 4 bases not matched to a gene; V was cut back by 3 bases and J by 2 bases. CDR3 length: 15 amino acids. From germline, CDR1 is MDHEN and CDR2 SYDVKM. CDR3 residues: CASSLGGQGAYEQYF. CDR3 in DNA: TGTGCCAGCAGTTTGGGAGGACAGGGGGCCTACGAGCAGTACTTC.

The rearrangement uses TRBV9 and TRBJ2-1, with 7 bases matching TRBD2. The V gene's germline CDR1 is SGDLS and CDR2 YYNGEE. This CDR3 is built from 15 residues. Germline trimming cut 1 base from V and 6 bases from J; bases unmatched to any gene: 7. For the CDR3, the DNA is TGTGCCAGCAGCGTACAGAGCGGGAATGTCAATGAGCAGTTCTTC. Its protein product is CASSVQSGNVNEQFF.

This clone is a singleton in its sample. The rearrangement joins TRBV28 to TRBJ2-3; the match to TRBD2 covers 8 bases. Germline-derived CDR1 and CDR2 are MDHEN and SYDVKM. The trim removed 5 bases at V and 4 bases at J, leaving 5 bases unmatched. CDR3 length: 14 residues. CDR3 sequence: CASSPGLVADTQYF. The DNA of the CDR3 is TGTGCCAGCAGTCCGGGACTAGTAGCAGATACGCAGTATTTT. Full variable domain (remainder filled in from reference TRBV28 and TRBJ2-3): DVKVTQSSRYLVKRTGEKVFLECVQDMDHENMFWYRQDPGLGLRLIYFSYDVKMKEKGDIPEGYSVSREKKERFSLILESASTNQTSMYLCASSPGLVADTQYFGPGTRLTVL.

In the case of this clone: The same CDR3 can be traced to other DNA sequences in this sample. The chain has TRBV14 and TRBJ1-1; D is ambiguous. Germline V gene data show CDR1 as SGHDN and CDR2 as FVKESK. The CDR3 is 13 amino acids. V was clipped by 3 bases and J by 1 base, with 6 bases between them. The CDR3 here is CASSQGQNTEAFF. The CDR3 region has the DNA TGTGCCAGCAGCCAGGGCCAGAACACTGAAGCTTTCTTT.

The chain has TRBV6-5 and TRBJ2-7, with 9 bases lining up with TRBD1. Per the germline V gene, CDR1 is MNHEY and CDR2 is SVGAGI. V trimming: 5 bases; J trimming: 10 bases; junction bases outside the gene matches: 12. This CDR3 region has 14 residues. CDR3 amino acids: CASSPPGTGRGQYF. The CDR3 nucleotides are TGTGCCAGCAGTCCCCCCGGGACAGGGAGGGGCCAGTACTTC.

This sequence joins TRBV5-1 and TRBJ2-3; D remains ambiguous. Germline CDR1 is SGHRS and CDR2 is YFSETQ. The V end was cut by 4 bases, the J end by 4 bases, with 10 bases between. This CDR3 comprises 13 residues. CDR3 region: CASSVVPPDTQYF. The CDR3, as DNA: TGCGCCAGCAGCGTAGTCCCCCCAGATACGCAGTATTTT. Full variable domain (missing parts from reference TRBV5-1 and TRBJ2-3): KAGVTQTPRYLIKTRGQQVTLSCSPISGHRSVSWYQQTPGQGLQFLFEYFSETQRNKGNFPGRFSGRQFSNSRSEMNVSTLELGDSALYLCASSVVPPDTQYFGPGTRLTVL.

The chain carries TRBV15 and TRBJ2-5, with 8 bases fitting TRBD1. V shed 0 bases, J shed 5 bases, and the junction held 11 bases outside the gene matches. CDR3 length: 17 residues. Germline CDR1 is LNHNV and CDR2 is YYDKDF (reference sequence). Here the CDR3 reads CATSRDRGRGLGETQYF. As DNA, the CDR3 is TGTGCCACCAGCAGAGATCGTGGCAGGGGGCTGGGGGAGACCCAGTACTTC.

J is TRBJ2-5 and V is TRBV5-1; 7 bases are a match to TRBD1. V dropped 3 bases and J dropped 5; count of bases not matched to a gene: 7. This CDR3 is 14 amino acids long. Per germline, CDR1 SGHRS and CDR2 YFSETQ. CDR3 amino acids: CASSSSTGMETQYF. The CDR3 coding sequence is TGCGCCAGCAGCTCATCGACAGGGATGGAGACCCAGTACTTC.

J is TRBJ2-7 and V is TRBV9; D gene unclear. This CDR3 has 15 residues. V lost 0 bases, J lost 4 bases, and 14 bases lay in between. Germline V gene lookup returns CDR1 SGDLS and CDR2 YYNGEE. CDR3 DNA sequence: TGTGCCAGCAGCGTAGGGTGGCCCGTAGGGTACGAGCAGTACTTC. Translation gives CASSVGWPVGYEQYF.

The chain uses TRBV11-2 and TRBJ2-3; D is ambiguous. CDR1 is SGHAT, CDR2 FQNNGV, per germline. CDR3 length equals 13 residues. The V and J ends lost 0 bases and 8 bases respectively, with 9 bases between them. CDR3 bases: TGTGCCAGCAGCTTAGATGATTTGGGTACGCAGTATTTT. This encodes CASSLDDLGTQYF.

The chain employs TRBV27 and TRBJ1-1; a weak D match, TRBD1 (6 bases). This CDR3 is 14 amino acids long. Germline V gives CDR1 MNHEY, CDR2 SMNVEV (reference sequence). V was pared by 5 bases and J by 1 base, with 11 bases between. The CDR3 protein is CASSNRERNTEAFF. Written as DNA, the CDR3 is TGTGCCAGCAGTAACAGGGAACGGAACACTGAAGCTTTCTTT.

The V call is TRBV7-2, the J call TRBJ1-1, with D perhaps TRBD1 (6 bases). This CDR3 has 14 amino acids. V dropped 5 bases and J dropped 5 bases, with 15 bases sitting between them. In germline, CDR1 is SGHTA, CDR2 FQGNSA. The CDR3 DNA sequence: TGTGCCAGCAGCACTAGGACAGCCGGGACTGAAGCTTTCTTT. Translated, it gives CASSTRTAGTEAFF. The complete variable domain, with remaining parts taken from reference TRBV7-2 and TRBJ1-1, reads GAGVSQSPSNKVTEKGKDVELRCDPISGHTALYWYRQSLGQGLEFLIYFQGNSAPDKSGLPSDRFSAERTGGSVSTLTIQRTQQEDSAVYLCASSTRTAGTEAFFGQGTRLTVV.

This chain joins TRBV6-1 and TRBJ2-1, with D tentatively TRBD1 (6 bases). Germline assignment: CDR1 MNHNS and CDR2 SASEGT. The V and J ends lost 5 bases and 12 bases respectively, with 8 bases between them. There are 10 residues in the CDR3. This chain's CDR3 is CASSLQGQFF. Written as DNA, the CDR3 is TGTGCCAGCAGTTTACAGGGGCAGTTCTTC.

The chain has TRBV29-1 and TRBJ2-5, with TRBD2 matching 14 bases. The CDR3 has 15 residues. J was trimmed by 5 bases and V by 5 bases; bases with no gene match: 7. The V gene's germline CDR1 is SQVTM and CDR2 ANQGSEA. The DNA for the CDR3 is TGCAGCGTTACGACTAGCGGGAGGGCCGGGGAGACCCAGTACTTC. Its translation is CSVTTSGRAGETQYF. The variable domain in full, with the rest retrieved from reference TRBV29-1 and TRBJ2-5, is SAVISQKPSRDICQRGTSLTIQCQVDSQVTMMFWYRQQPGQSLTLIATANQGSEATYESGFVIDKFPISRPNLTFSTLTVSNMSPEDSSIYLCSVTTSGRAGETQYFGPGTRLLVL.

The V and J genes are TRBV29-1 and TRBJ2-7; 10 bases match TRBD2. The V gene's germline CDR1 is SQVTM and CDR2 ANQGSEA. The junction had 6 bases not matched to a gene; V was cut back by 2 bases and J by 2 bases. CDR3 size: 15 residues. The CDR3 DNA reads as TGCAGCGTTGAACAGGGAGCGGGAGGGGCCTACGAGCAGTACTTC. It yields the protein CSVEQGAGGAYEQYF.

This chain joins TRBV30 and TRBJ2-7, with 7 bases that match TRBD1. The CDR3 runs to 16 residues. Looked up from germline, CDR1 is GTSNPN and CDR2 is SVGIG (reference sequence). Trimming took 5 bases from V and 3 from J; bases not matched to a gene: 16. The CDR3 protein is CAWRGWNFSGGYEQYF. The DNA of the CDR3 is TGTGCCTGGCGGGGATGGAACTTCTCAGGGGGCTACGAGCAGTACTTC.

The chain has TRBV2 and TRBJ1-5; D is ambiguous. The CDR3 covers 15 residues. V dropped 2 bases and J dropped 2 bases, with 10 bases sitting between them. Germline V gives CDR1 SNHLY, CDR2 FYNNEI. The CDR3 sequence: CASSEKGLGNQPQHF. The CDR3 nucleotides read TGTGCCAGCAGTGAAAAAGGGTTGGGCAATCAGCCCCAGCATTTT. The full variable domain, its missing parts supplied by reference TRBV2 and TRBJ1-5, is EPEVTQTPSHQVTQMGQEVILRCVPISNHLYFYWYRQILGQKVEFLVSFYNNEISEKSEIFDDQFSVERPDGSNFTLKIRSTKLEDSAMYFCASSEKGLGNQPQHFGDGTRLSIL.